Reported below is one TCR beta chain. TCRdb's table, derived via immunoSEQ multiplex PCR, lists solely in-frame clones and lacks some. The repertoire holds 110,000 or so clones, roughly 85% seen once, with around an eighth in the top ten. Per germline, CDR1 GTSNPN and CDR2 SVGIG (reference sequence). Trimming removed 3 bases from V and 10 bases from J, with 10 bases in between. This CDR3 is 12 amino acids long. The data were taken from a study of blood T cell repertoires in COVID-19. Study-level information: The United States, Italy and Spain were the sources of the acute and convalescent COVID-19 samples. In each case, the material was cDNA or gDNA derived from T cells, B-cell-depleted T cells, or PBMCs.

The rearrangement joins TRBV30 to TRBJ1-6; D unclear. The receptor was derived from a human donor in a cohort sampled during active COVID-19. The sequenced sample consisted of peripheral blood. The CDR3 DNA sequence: TGTGCCTGGAGAGGAGGGAACTCACCCCTCCACTTT. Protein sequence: CAWRGGNSPLHF.